The source of this T cell receptor beta chain is a study of blood T cell repertoires in COVID-19. Looking at the study overall: Some COVID-19 samples were acute and others convalescent; all came from the United States, Italy and Spain. Sample material is recorded as cDNA or gDNA derived from T cells, B-cell-depleted T cells, or PBMCs.

Measured with immunoSEQ multiplex PCR; TCRdb has only the in-frame clones, and not every one. In the table there are fewer than 100,000 clones, 85% of which are singletons. With 1 base removed from V and 8 bases from J, the gap between germline ends came to 13 bases. CDR3 length: 14 amino acids. CDR1 and CDR2 (germline): SGHRS, YFSETQ. Seattle participants joined during active infection and were tracked over time. The J gene is TRBJ2-1, the V gene TRBV5-1, with D possibly being TRBD2 (6 bases). The receptor comes from a man aged 45-65 years with COVID-19, enrolled during active disease. The sequenced sample was peripheral blood. The CDR3 bases are TGCGCCAGCAGCTTGCAGGAGGGGTTTGATGAGCAGTTCTTC. Its protein is CASSLQEGFDEQFF.